This T cell receptor beta chain came from a study of T-cell memory formation after mild COVID-19 (dated by TCRdb to 2020 to 2023). Concerning the study at large: TCR sequence clusters from the two donors were found to be largely donor specific. Two young, previously healthy adult volunteers, one female and one male, were included in the cohort. Longitudinal TCRalpha and TCRbeta repertoire sequencing tracked T-cell clones expanding and contracting after mild COVID-19 in two donors.

The data were produced on an Illumina NovaSeq 6000. Using 5'RACE with constant-segment primers, TCRalpha and TCRbeta cDNA libraries were constructed, with sample barcodes and unique molecular identifiers added in the process. Trizol reagent was used to extract RNA from every sample. Library amplification was performed in two PCR steps, and a second sample barcode and Illumina TruSeq adapters were introduced in the second step. Sequencing of libraries was performed on an Illumina NovaSeq with 2 x 150 bp paired-end reads. Turning to the authors' computational methods: Reads were demultiplexed and collapsed into UMI-guided consensus sequences with migec v1.2.7. Using mixcr v2.1.11, the UMI consensuses were aligned to TRA and TRB V and J templates and assembled into clonotypes. A clonotype was counted as expanded or contracted only when both edgeR and NoisET called the clonotype significant, with the noise models trained on biological replicates. For edgeR calls, the cutoffs were a false discovery rate-adjusted p below 0.01 and a log2 fold-change threshold of 1. As an exploratory analysis of dynamics, max-normalized trajectories of the 1000 most abundant clonotypes were examined by PCA with hierarchical clustering. Each responding clone was given a CD4 or CD8 phenotype based on the CD4+ and CD8+ repertoires, which had been sequenced separately. The public reads were quality trimmed at Q25 with fastp and then assembled into clones with MiXCR by TCRdb, keeping productive beta chains. Rows are unified per CDR3 protein, each entry keeping the most common DNA and genes. TCRdb's processing, not the authors' own work, is the source of the V and J calls. Counted in this sample were 30,000 to 35,000 distinct CDR3 sequences; 7% to 9.5% of them appeared once. About 32% of the sample lies in the top ten.

General findings and caveats noted by the study authors: Clones contracting from day 15 to 85 had balanced CD4/CD8 phenotypes, while a second wave expanding from day 15 to 37 was biased towards CD4+. SARS-CoV-2 specificity was not confirmed for the second-wave clones peaking on day 37. The detection of some responding clones in pre-infection memory suggests that pre-existing cross-reactive memory T cells joined the SARS-CoV-2 response. Only a couple of mild cases were covered in the study, and larger cohorts including severe cases with pre-infection samples were considered necessary. Contracting CD4+ clones appeared mostly in the CM and EM memory subsets, whereas CD8+ clones were enriched in EMRA.

Per the germline V gene, SGHVS is the CDR1 and FNYEAQ is the CDR2. There are 15 amino acids in the CDR3, from cysteine to valine inclusive. Only the CDR3 part of the read is kept: 45 bases, read in frame from the first base. Clipping removes 1 base from V and 3 bases from J, with 5 as the unmatched junction base count. Ficoll-Paque density gradient centrifugation was the method used to isolate PBMCs. The sample holds many counts of this clonotype. Its target antigen remains unknown. Nothing much larger sits one base from this clone, and base qualities are not available. The rearrangement combines TRBV7-6 with TRBJ2-7; TRBD1 lines up with 8 middle nucleotides. What was sequenced was PBMCs or a T cell subset sorted from them (not recorded which). The sequence was collected from a man aged 18-30 years who had mild COVID-19 (a few samples of this study predate the infection). The sample titles of this study are shuffled in the database, so cell type and time point are left out; the donor was told from shared clones. CDR3 region: CASSLESRGLYEQYV. The DNA sequence is given as TGTGCCAGCAGCTTAGAGTCCAGGGGGCTCTACGAGCAGTACGTC.